This TCR beta chain was observed in a study of blood T cells in healthy people across ages. This CDR3 spans 12 amino acids. CDR1 and CDR2 from the germline V gene are MNHEY and SMNVEV (reference sequence). Trimming took off 5 bases at V and 4 bases at J, with 8 bases between the two ends. The authors ran a second PCR of about 6 to 11 cycles using a sample-barcoded 5' primer and a J-beta primer mix. Each CDR3 protein gets one entry after TCRdb re-called the 5' RACE reads with MiXCR. The table lists over 950,000 distinct CDR3 sequences, about two fifths of them singletons. This clonotype appeared many times.

This sequence originates from a man between 18 and 29 years old in good health. The rearrangement uses TRBV27 and TRBJ1-2; D is ambiguous. Input material: blood. DNA of the CDR3: TGTGCCAGCAGTCCGGTTGGCTATGGCTACACCTTC. Translated, it gives CASSPVGYGYTF.